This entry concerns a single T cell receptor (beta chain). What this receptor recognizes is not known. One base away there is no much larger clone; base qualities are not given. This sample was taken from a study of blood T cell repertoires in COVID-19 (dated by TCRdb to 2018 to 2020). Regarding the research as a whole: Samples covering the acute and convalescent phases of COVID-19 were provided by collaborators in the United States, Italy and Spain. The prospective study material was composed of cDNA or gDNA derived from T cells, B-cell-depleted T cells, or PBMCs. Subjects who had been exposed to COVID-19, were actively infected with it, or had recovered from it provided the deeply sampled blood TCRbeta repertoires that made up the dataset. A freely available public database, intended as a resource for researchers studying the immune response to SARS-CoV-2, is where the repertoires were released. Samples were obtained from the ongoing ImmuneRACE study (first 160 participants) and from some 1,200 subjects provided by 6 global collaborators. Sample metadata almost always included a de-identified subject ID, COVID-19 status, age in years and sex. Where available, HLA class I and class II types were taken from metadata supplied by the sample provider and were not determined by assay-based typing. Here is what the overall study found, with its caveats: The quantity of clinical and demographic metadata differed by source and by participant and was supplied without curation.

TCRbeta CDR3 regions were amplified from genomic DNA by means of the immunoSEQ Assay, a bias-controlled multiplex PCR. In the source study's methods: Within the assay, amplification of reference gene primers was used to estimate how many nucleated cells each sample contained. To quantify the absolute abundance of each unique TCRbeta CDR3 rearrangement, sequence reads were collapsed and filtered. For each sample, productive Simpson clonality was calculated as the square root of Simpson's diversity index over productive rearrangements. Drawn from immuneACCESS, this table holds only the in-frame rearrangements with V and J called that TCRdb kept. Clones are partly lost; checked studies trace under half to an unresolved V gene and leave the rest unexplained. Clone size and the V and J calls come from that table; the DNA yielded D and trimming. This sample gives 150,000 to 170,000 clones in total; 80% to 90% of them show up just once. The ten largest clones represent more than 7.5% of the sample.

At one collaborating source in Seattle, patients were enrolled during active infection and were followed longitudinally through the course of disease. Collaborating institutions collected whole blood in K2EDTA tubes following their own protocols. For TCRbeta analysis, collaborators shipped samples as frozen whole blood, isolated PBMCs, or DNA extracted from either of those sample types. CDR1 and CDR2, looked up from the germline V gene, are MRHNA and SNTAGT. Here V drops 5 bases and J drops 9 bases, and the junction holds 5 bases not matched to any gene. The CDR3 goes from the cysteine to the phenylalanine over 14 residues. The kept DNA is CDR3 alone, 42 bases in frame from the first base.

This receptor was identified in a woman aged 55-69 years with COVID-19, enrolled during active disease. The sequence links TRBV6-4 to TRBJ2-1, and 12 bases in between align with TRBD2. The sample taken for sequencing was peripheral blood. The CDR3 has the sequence CASSPSGGAAEQFF. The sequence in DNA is TGTGCCAGCAGTCCTAGCGGGGGGGCCGCTGAGCAGTTCTTC.